One T cell receptor (beta chain) is described in this entry. Antigen specificity is unknown. This record belongs to a study of T cell repertoires in cytomegalovirus infection. Across the study: A matching HLA type, together with CMV infection, was signaled by public TCR beta signatures. Overall study findings and caveats: People with CMV and the relevant HLA were identified by cumulative public TCR beta family frequency. HLA-C-restricted CMV-specific TCR beta clonotypes prevailed in the ex vivo response.

TCRdb reanalysed the reads using MiXCR and keeps one entry per CDR3 protein. The table includes hundreds of thousands of distinct CDR3 sequences, approximately 31% detected once. The source material was PBMCs. The source is a human donor in good health (CMV status not recorded). Some clones in this sample may be carry-over from other donors' samples.

The CDR3, as DNA: TGTGCCAGCAGTTACCTTAACAGGAGATACTCCTACGAGCAGTACTTC. Encoded protein: CASSYLNRRYSYEQYF. The rearrangement uses TRBV28 and TRBJ2-7; maybe TRBD1 (5 bases). Germline CDR1 MDHEN, CDR2 SYDVKM. Trimming pared 4 bases from V and 0 bases from J, leaving 16 bases between. CDR3 size: 16 residues.